A single TCR beta chain is shown here with its context. The target antigen is unknown. Germline DNA was also extracted, and blood RNA derived from unsorted whole blood. The data originate from a study of tumor-infiltrating lymphocytes in primary liver carcinoma. In the study overall: Lesions, classed as T1-T3 N0M0, spanned about 4 to 11 cm across.

The CDR3 extends over 16 amino acids. With 2 bases clipped from V and 1 base from J, the junction kept 5 bases outside the gene matches. Germline assignment: CDR1 MNHEY and CDR2 SVGEGT. Findings and limits, study-wide: Less overlap was seen in tumor-adjacent and tumor-blood pairs than in tumor region pairs.

From 450 to 550 ng total RNA, TCR beta cDNA was generated with a primer in the constant region. Libraries of TCR beta came from three nested multiplex PCR rounds with slightly modified ARM-PCR. Amplification in the first two PCR rounds was performed using TRBV1-TRBV30 forward primers and a C-beta reverse primer for approximately 10 cycles each. TCRdb ran MiXCR on the multiplex PCR reads and lists one entry per CDR3 protein. The repertoire holds just over 300,000 distinct CDR3 sequences, with nearly 60% as singletons. This sequence originates from a woman aged 25 to 45 with primary liver carcinoma and hepatitis B virus infection. The sample was peripheral blood. The chain combines TRBV6-2 or TRBV6-3 with TRBJ1-5, with 7 bases matching TRBD1. In DNA form, the CDR3 reads TGTGCCAGCAGTTACGGTCAGGGGGTAAGCAATCAGCCCCAGCATTTT. Translation: CASSYGQGVSNQPQHF.